This is a list of T cell receptor beta chains from one sample in a study of blood T cells in healthy people across ages. One entry per CDR3 protein, called by TCRdb with MiXCR from the 5' RACE reads. The table lists around 990,000 distinct CDR3 sequences, approximately 38% of them singletons. Sequenced sample: blood. These receptors were collected from a young man in good health. CDR3s include the opening cysteine and the closing phenylalanine or tryptophan. A D gene is named only where the DNA matches it firmly. Clone size appears in some rows only: once, few, many, or a class for an expanded clone.

clone_size	v_call	j_call	d_call	cdr3_aa	cdr3_nt
.	TRBV28	TRBJ2-1	TRBD2	CASSPRLAGGPKNEQFF	TGTGCCAGCAGCCCTCGACTAGCGGGGGGGCCAAAGAATGAGCAGTTCTTC
.	TRBV15	TRBJ2-3	.	CATSSSRGDTQYF	TGTGCCACCAGCAGCTCAAGGGGGGATACGCAGTATTTT
few	TRBV9	TRBJ1-2	.	CASSVDRAALYGYTF	TGTGCCAGCAGCGTAGACAGGGCGGCCCTCTATGGCTACACCTTC
.	TRBV20-1	TRBJ2-5	TRBD2	CSASPLTSGGFAETQYF	TGCAGTGCTTCACCTTTGACTAGCGGGGGCTTCGCAGAGACCCAGTACTTC
.	TRBV29-1	TRBJ1-1	TRBD1	CSVFYAGGRTEAFF	TGCAGCGTTTTTTATGCAGGGGGTCGGACTGAAGCTTTCTTT
few	TRBV11-2	TRBJ2-5	.	CASSLRGSLLSQETQYF	TGTGCCAGCAGCTTACGGGGCAGTTTACTTTCTCAAGAGACCCAGTACTTC
.	TRBV19	TRBJ1-6	.	CASSLGMSPLHF	TGTGCCAGTAGTTTGGGTATGTCACCCCTCCACTTT
.	TRBV4-3	TRBJ2-7	TRBD1	CASSQVTGTEASSYNEQYF	TGCGCCAGCAGCCAAGTTACCGGGACAGAAGCTAGCTCCTACAATGAGCAGTACTTC
few	TRBV20-1	TRBJ2-3	.	CSASDSSSTDTQYF	TGCAGTGCTAGTGACTCCTCTAGCACAGATACGCAGTATTTT
.	TRBV11-2	TRBJ2-7	.	CASSLVGTNPYEQYF	TGTGCCAGCAGCTTAGTGGGCACTAACCCCTACGAGCAGTACTTC
.	TRBV27	TRBJ1-5	.	CASTEREQTYSNQPQHF	TGTGCCAGCACCGAACGGGAGCAGACTTATAGCAATCAGCCCCAGCATTTT
few	TRBV4-2	TRBJ2-3	TRBD2	CASSPTSGGLTDTQYF	TGTGCCAGCAGCCCGACTAGCGGGGGTCTGACAGATACGCAGTATTTT
few	TRBV20-1	TRBJ1-5	.	CSAREHGQPQHF	TGCAGTGCTAGAGAACACGGTCAGCCCCAGCATTTT
.	TRBV20-1	TRBJ2-1	TRBD2	CSARDGLAAYNEQFF	TGCAGTGCTAGAGATGGGCTAGCGGCGTACAATGAGCAGTTCTTC
few	TRBV12-3/TRBV12-4	TRBJ1-2	.	CASSLQTAPYGYTF	TGTGCCAGCAGTTTACAGACGGCACCCTATGGCTACACCTTC
few	TRBV20-1	TRBJ2-1	.	CSALRLGPYNEQFF	TGCAGTGCACTGCGACTAGGTCCTTACAATGAGCAGTTCTTC
.	TRBV6-5	TRBJ2-1	.	CASSSPGTPRNEQFF	TGTGCCAGCAGCTCCCCGGGGACCCCTCGGAATGAGCAGTTCTTC